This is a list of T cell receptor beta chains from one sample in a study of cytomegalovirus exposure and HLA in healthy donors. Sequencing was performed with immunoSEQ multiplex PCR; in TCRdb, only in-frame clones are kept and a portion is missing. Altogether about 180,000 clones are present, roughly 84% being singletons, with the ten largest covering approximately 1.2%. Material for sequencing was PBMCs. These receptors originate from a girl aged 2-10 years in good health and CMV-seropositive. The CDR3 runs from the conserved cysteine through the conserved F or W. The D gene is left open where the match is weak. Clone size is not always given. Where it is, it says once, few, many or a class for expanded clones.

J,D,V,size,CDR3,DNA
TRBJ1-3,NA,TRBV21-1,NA,CANQTRNTIYF,TGTGCCAACCAGACAAGAAACACCATATATTTT
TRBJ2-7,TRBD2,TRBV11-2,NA,CASSLDLRLAGNEQYF,TGTGCCAGCAGCTTAGATCTCAGACTAGCGGGAAACGAGCAGTACTTC
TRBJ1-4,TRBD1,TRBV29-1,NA,CSVTGGSNEKLFF,TGCAGCGTTACAGGGGGGTCTAATGAAAAACTGTTTTTT
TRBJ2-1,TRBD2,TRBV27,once,CASSSAGGDYYNEQFF,TGTGCCAGCTCTTCGGCGGGGGGGGACTATTACAATGAGCAGTTCTTC
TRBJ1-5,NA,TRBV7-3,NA,CASSLRPKKNQPQHF,TGTGCCAGCAGCTTAAGGCCAAAAAAGAATCAGCCCCAGCATTTT
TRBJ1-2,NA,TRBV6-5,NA,CASSYSGVGGDYGYTF,TGTGCCAGCAGTTACTCGGGCGTTGGAGGGGATTATGGCTACACCTTC
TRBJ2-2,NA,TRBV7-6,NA,CASSLTNTGELFF,TGTGCCAGCAGCCTGACTAACACCGGGGAGCTGTTTTTT
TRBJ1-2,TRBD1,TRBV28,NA,CASSLGDRVGGYTF,TGTGCCAGCAGTTTAGGGGACAGGGTTGGTGGCTACACCTTC
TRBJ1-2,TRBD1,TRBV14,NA,CASSQDLRPGGNYGYTF,TGTGCCAGCAGCCAAGATCTGCGGCCAGGGGGTAACTATGGCTACACCTTC
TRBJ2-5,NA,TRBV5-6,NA,CASSSGTPNLNF,TGTGCCAGCAGCTCTGGGACTCCAAATCTGAACTTC
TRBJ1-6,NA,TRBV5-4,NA,CASSFDTNNSPLHF,TGTGCCAGCAGCTTCGACACGAACAATTCACCCCTCCACTTT
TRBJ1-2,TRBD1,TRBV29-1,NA,CSASDRAGGYTF,TGCAGCGCATCCGACAGGGCTGGTGGCTACACCTTC
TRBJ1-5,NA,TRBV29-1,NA,CSAVGGDVGQPQHF,TGCAGCGCTGTCGGGGGGGATGTAGGTCAGCCCCAGCATTTT
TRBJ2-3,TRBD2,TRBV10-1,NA,CASSPRGTSGITDTQYF,TGCGCCAGCAGCCCCCGGGGGACTAGCGGGATCACAGATACGCAGTATTTT
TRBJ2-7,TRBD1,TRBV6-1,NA,CASRSPGQGYEQYF,TGTGCCAGCAGGAGCCCGGGACAGGGCTACGAGCAGTACTTC
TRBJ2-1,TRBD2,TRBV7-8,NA,CASSWTSGGSSYNEQFF,TGTGCCAGCAGCTGGACTAGCGGGGGGAGCTCCTACAATGAGCAGTTCTTC
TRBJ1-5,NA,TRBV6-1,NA,CASSEREDQPQHF,TGTGCCAGCAGTGAAAGAGAGGATCAGCCCCAGCATTTT
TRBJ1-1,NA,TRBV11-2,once,CASSLVGMTVNSEAFF,TGTGCCAGCAGCTTAGTTGGGATGACAGTGAACAGTGAAGCTTTCTTT
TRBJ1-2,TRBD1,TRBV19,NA,CASSPRGRGGGYTF,TGTGCCAGTAGCCCCAGGGGGCGGGGTGGTGGCTACACCTTC
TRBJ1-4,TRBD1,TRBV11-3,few,CASSSRTGAGEKLFF,TGTGCCAGCAGCTCGCGGACAGGGGCGGGTGAAAAACTGTTTTTT
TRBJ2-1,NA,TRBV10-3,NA,CATKLYENDEQFF,TGTGCCACAAAGTTATATGAGAATGATGAGCAGTTCTTC
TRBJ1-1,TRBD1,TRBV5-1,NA,CASSFTGTGGGRDTEAFF,TGCGCCAGCAGCTTCACCGGGACAGGGGGCGGTAGGGACACTGAAGCTTTCTTT
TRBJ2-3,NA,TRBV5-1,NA,CASSGGTAARDTDTQYF,TGCGCCAGCAGCGGGGGGACAGCGGCTAGGGACACAGATACGCAGTATTTT
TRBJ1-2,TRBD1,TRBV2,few,CASSVGGQGASGYTF,TGTGCCAGCAGCGTTGGGGGACAGGGGGCGTCTGGCTACACCTTC
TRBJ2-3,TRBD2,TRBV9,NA,CASGAGGTDTQYF,TGTGCCAGCGGCGCGGGAGGAACAGATACGCAGTATTTT
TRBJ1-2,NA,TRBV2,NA,CASSTKYYGYTF,TGTGCCAGCAGTACAAAATACTATGGCTACACCTTC
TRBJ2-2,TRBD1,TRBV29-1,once,CSVRGPGTGLSPTGELFF,TGCAGCGTACGAGGGCCCGGGACAGGGTTGTCACCCACCGGGGAGCTGTTTTTT
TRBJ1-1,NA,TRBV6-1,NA,CASSGTYNTEAFF,TGTGCCAGCAGCGGGACATATAACACTGAAGCTTTCTTT
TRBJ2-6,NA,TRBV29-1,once,CSVGGGTGANVLTF,TGCAGCGTAGGGGGGGGGACTGGGGCCAACGTCCTGACTTTC
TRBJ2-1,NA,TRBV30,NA,CAWSVQLSTGYNEQFF,TGTGCCTGGAGTGTACAACTTAGCACGGGATACAATGAGCAGTTCTTC
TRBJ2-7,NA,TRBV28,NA,CASSRTATTYEQYF,TGTGCCAGCAGCCGTACAGCTACCACCTACGAGCAGTACTTC
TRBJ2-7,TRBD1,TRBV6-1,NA,CATPRDSSTGEQYF,TGCGCTACACCCCGGGACAGCTCCACGGGCGAGCAGTACTTC
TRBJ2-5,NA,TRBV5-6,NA,CASSVSQVRETQYF,TGTGCCAGCAGCGTTTCACAGGTCCGGGAGACCCAGTACTTC
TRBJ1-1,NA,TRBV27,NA,CASSLLGGAAFF,TGTGCCAGCAGTTTATTAGGAGGGGCTGCTTTCTTT
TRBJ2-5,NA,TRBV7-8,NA,CASSPVPLIGGTQYF,TGTGCCAGCAGTCCCGTCCCCCTAATAGGGGGGACCCAGTACTTC